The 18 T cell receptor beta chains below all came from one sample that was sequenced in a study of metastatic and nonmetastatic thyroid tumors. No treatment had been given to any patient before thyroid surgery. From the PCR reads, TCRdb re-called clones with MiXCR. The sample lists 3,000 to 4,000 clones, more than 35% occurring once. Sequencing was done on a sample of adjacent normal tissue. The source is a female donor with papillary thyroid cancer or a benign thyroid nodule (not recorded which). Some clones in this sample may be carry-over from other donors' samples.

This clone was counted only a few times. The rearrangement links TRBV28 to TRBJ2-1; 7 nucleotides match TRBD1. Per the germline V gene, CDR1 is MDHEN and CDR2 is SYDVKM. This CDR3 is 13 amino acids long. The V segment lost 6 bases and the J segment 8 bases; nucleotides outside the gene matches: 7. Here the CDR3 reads CASRGGADDEQFF. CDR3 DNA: TGTGCCAGCAGAGGGGGCGCAGACGATGAGCAGTTCTTC. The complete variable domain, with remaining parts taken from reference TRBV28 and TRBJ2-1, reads DVKVTQSSRYLVKRTGEKVFLECVQDMDHENMFWYRQDPGLGLRLIYFSYDVKMKEKGDIPEGYSVSREKKERFSLILESASTNQTSMYLCASRGGADDEQFFGPGTRLTVL.

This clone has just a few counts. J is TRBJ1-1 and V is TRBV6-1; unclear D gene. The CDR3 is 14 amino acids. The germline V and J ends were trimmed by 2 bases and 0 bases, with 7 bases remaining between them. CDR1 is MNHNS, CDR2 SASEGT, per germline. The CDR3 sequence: CASSEWILNTEAFF. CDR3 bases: TGTGCCAGCAGTGAATGGATATTGAACACTGAAGCTTTCTTT.

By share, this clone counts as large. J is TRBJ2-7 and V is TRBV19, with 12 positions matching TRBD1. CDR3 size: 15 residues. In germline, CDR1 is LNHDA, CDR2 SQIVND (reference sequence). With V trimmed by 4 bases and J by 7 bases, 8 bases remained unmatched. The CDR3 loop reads CASSTAGTGGFEQYF. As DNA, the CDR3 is TGTGCCAGTAGTACTGCCGGGACAGGGGGCTTTGAGCAGTACTTC.

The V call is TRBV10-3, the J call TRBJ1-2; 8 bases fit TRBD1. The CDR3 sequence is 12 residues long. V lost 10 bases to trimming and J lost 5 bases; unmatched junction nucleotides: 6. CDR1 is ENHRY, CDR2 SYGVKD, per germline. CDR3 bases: TGTGCCACACAGGGGGTGAAATATGGCTACACCTTC. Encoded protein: CATQGVKYGYTF.

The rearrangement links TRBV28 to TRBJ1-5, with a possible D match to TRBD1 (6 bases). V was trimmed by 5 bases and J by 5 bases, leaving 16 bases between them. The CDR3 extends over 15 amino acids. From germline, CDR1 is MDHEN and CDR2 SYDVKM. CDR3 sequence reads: CASSDTGQNYQPQHF. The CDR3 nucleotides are TGTGCCAGCAGTGACACAGGACAGAACTATCAGCCCCAGCATTTT.

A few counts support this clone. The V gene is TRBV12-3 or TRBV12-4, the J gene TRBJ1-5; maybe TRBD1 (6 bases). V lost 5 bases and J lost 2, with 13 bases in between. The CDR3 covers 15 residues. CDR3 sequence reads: CASSTTGRGNQPQHF. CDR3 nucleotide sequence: TGTGCCAGCAGTACCACAGGGAGGGGCAATCAGCCCCAGCATTTT.

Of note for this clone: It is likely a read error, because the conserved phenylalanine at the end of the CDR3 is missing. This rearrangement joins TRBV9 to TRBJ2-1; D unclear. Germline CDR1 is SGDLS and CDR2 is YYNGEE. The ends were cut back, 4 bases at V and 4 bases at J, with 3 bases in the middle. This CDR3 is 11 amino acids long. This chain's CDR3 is CASSLYNEQFS. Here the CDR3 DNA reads TGTGCCAGCAGCTTATACAATGAGCAGTTCTCC.

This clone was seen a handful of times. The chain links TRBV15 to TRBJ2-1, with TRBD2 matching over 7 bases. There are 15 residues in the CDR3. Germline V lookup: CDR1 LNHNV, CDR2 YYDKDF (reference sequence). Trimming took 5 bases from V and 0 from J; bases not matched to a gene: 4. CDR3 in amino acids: CATSAGGGSYNEQFF. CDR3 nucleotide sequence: TGTGCCACCAGCGCCGGCGGGGGCTCCTACAATGAGCAGTTCTTC.

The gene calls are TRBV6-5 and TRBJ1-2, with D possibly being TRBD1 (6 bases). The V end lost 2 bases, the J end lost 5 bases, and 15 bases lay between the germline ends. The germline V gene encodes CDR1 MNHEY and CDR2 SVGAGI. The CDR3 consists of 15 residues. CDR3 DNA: TGTGCCAGCAGTTACGGAACAGGGATAGAGTATGGCTACACCTTC. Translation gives CASSYGTGIEYGYTF.

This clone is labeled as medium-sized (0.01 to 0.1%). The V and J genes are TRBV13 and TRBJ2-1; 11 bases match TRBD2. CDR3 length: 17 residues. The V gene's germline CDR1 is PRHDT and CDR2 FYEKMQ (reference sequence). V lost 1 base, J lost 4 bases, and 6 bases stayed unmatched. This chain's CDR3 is CASSLVSSGRHYNEQFF. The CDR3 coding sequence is TGTGCCAGCAGCTTAGTTTCTAGCGGGAGGCATTACAATGAGCAGTTCTTC.

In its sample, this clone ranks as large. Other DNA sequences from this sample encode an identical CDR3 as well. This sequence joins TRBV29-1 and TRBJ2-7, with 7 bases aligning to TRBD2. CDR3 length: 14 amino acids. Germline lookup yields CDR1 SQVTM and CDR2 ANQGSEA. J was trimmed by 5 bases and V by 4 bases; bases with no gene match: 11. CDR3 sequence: CSVVAGALLDEQYF. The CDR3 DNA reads TGCAGCGTTGTGGCGGGAGCCCTTCTGGACGAGCAGTACTTC.

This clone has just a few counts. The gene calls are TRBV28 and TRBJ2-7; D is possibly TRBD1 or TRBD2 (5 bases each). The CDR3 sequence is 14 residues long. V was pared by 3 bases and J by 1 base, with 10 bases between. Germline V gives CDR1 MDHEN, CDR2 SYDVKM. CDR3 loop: CASSFEGFSYEQYF. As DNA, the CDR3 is TGTGCCAGCAGTTTTGAGGGGTTTTCCTACGAGCAGTACTTC.

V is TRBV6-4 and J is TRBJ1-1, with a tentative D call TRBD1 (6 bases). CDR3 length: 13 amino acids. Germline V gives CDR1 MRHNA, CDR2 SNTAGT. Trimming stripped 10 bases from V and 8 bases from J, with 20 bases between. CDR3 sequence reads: CATVQGPDSEAFF. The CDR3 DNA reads TGTGCCACCGTACAGGGCCCCGACTCAGAAGCTTTCTTT.

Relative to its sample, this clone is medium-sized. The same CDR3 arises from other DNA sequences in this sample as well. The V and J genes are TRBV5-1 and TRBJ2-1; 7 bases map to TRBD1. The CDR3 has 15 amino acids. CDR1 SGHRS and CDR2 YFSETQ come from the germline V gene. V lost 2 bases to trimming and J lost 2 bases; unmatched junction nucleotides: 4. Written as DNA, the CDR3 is TGCGCCAGCAGCTTAACAGGGGAAGCCTACAATGAGCAGTTCTTC. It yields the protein CASSLTGEAYNEQFF.

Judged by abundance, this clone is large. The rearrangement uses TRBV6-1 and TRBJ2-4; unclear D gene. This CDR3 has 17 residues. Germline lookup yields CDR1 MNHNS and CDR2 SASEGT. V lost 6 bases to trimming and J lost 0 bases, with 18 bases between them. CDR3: CASSPRAEYLAKNIQYF. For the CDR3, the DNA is TGTGCCAGCAGCCCCCGCGCGGAATACTTAGCCAAAAACATTCAGTACTTC.

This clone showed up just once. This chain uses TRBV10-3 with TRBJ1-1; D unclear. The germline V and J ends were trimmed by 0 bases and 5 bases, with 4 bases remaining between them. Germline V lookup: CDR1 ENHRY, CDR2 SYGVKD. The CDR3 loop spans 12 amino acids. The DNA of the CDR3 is TGTGCCATCAGTGAGTCGGCGACTGAAGCTTTCTTT. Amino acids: CAISESATEAFF.

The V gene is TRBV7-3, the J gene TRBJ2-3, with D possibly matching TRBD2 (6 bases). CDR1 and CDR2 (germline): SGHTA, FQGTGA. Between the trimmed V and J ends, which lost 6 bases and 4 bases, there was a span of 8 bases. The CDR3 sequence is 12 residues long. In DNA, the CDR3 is TGTGCCAGCAGGGGGGGATCAGATACGCAGTATTTT. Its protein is CASRGGSDTQYF.

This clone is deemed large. The CDR3 DNA is TGTGCCAGCAGTGACCGACGGGGGGGGTCGGACACAGATACGCAGTATTTT. Translated, it gives CASSDRRGGSDTDTQYF. The chain combines TRBV6-4 with TRBJ2-3; 8 nucleotides match TRBD2. Germline V CDR1 and CDR2: MRHNA, SNTAGT. After removal of 2 bases from V and 2 bases from J, the junction contained 9 bases not matched to a gene. This CDR3 has 17 amino acids.